The clone carrying this TCR beta chain turned up a few times. Profiled with immunoSEQ multiplex PCR; TCRdb holds only in-frame clones, not every one. The sample holds some 10,000 clones, about 90% seen once. Time point specified: week 3, after first cycle of checkpoint inhibitor. No patient had earlier systemic cancer treatment, concurrent immunosuppressants, or another active cancer. These data come from a study of blood T cell dynamics during melanoma immunotherapy. Overall study context: Patients with metastatic melanoma got pembrolizumab or nivolumab-ipilimumab as first-line care.

CDR1 and CDR2 (germline): SNHLY, FYNNEI. J was trimmed by 7 bases and V by 10 bases; bases with no gene match: 11. The CDR3 length is 15 residues. The TCR sequence derives from a human donor with melanoma. This chain connects TRBV2 to TRBJ1-6, with TRBD1 matching 9 bases. The material sequenced was blood, taken from a patient treated with checkpoint blockade. DNA for the CDR3: TGTGCCACCTCCGCTTCCGGGACAGGGAATTCACCCCTCCACTTT. As protein: CATSASGTGNSPLHF.